Sequencing of this T cell receptor beta chain was carried out in a study of blood T cell repertoires in COVID-19 (dated by TCRdb to the early 2020s). At the level of the whole study: Samples covering the acute and convalescent phases of COVID-19 were provided by collaborators in the United States, Italy and Spain. Sample metadata almost always included a de-identified subject ID, COVID-19 status, age in years and sex. The samples were drawn from two sources: the first 160 participants of the ongoing ImmuneRACE study, and fewer than 1,500 subjects contributed by 6 global collaborators. The repertoires were released in a freely available public database intended as a resource for research on the immune response to SARS-CoV-2. Subjects who had been exposed to COVID-19, were actively infected with it, or had recovered from it provided the deeply sampled blood TCRbeta repertoires that made up the dataset. Where available, HLA class I and class II types were obtained from metadata supplied by the sample provider rather than from assay-based typing. The material from the prospective study consisted of cDNA or gDNA derived from T cells, B-cell-depleted T cells, or PBMCs.

Whole blood was collected in K2EDTA tubes by collaborating institutions according to the institutions' own protocols. Collaborator samples were shipped for TCRbeta analysis as frozen whole blood, isolated PBMCs, or DNA extracted from either sample type. TCRbeta CDR3 regions were amplified from genomic DNA by means of the immunoSEQ Assay, a bias-controlled multiplex PCR. The source study handled its data this way. The number of nucleated cells in each sample was estimated from the amplification of reference gene primers within the assay. To quantify the absolute abundance of each unique TCRbeta CDR3 rearrangement, sequence reads were collapsed and filtered. For each sample, productive Simpson clonality was calculated as the square root of Simpson's diversity index across productive rearrangements. TCRdb obtained this table from immuneACCESS and retained in-frame rearrangements with V and J assigned. These tables miss some clones; where compared with another copy, unresolved V genes account for less than half of the shortfall, and the remainder is unexplained. D and trimming come from the DNA, and the V and J calls and clone size come from that table. For this sample there are around 260,000 clones; 80% to 90% appear just once. The ten largest clonotypes hold around 4% of the sample.

This clone was seen once. This clone's antigen is unknown. No base quality information exists; no much larger clone differs at one position. Paper-wide results and their limitations: How much clinical and demographic metadata was included differed by source and by participant, and the metadata was provided uncurated.

The germline ends are 17 bases apart after V is trimmed by 6 bases and J by 2 bases. Via the germline V gene, CDR1 is SNHLY and CDR2 FYNNEI. The CDR3 has 15 amino acids, counting the end cysteine and phenylalanine. Only CDR3 DNA remains: 45 bases, in frame from the first base. Recombination joined TRBV2 with TRBJ2-7; TRBD2 is a possible D gene, resting on 6 matching bases. The TCR was taken from a man aged 55 to 70 with acute or convalescent COVID-19. The sequencing sample was made of peripheral blood. The nucleotides are TGTGCCAGCAGCCCCCGGTCTAGCGACCCCTACGAGCAGTACTTC. This yields the protein CASSPRSSDPYEQYF.